This T cell receptor beta chain was captured by sequencing in a study of cytomegalovirus exposure and HLA in healthy donors (dated by TCRdb to the late 2010s). As for the study more broadly: A later analysis indicated that the 130 or so validation repertoires were generated on the platform also employed for the 700 or so repertoires of the first cohort. To predict cytomegalovirus infection status, the study brought together high-throughput TCR immunosequencing, statistical association of individual TCRs with disease status, and machine learning. The aim of the study was to test whether cataloging public T cell receptors could identify signatures of past pathogen exposure. Along with the approximately 620-subject first cohort, a separate validation cohort of around 120 different subjects was used. What the authors observed across the whole study: It was suggested by the authors that the approach could potentially be generalized to other disease states and immunological phenotypes. In the study, around 150 TCR beta chains were listed as associated with cytomegalovirus. In a later analysis, TCRs clustered in the first cohort were found to also tend to co-occur in the approximately 120 validation repertoires, with 94% of cluster scores above 0. Most TCR sequences were seen in very few donors, while some public TCRs were found in many individuals. The validation cohort had no HLA typing available for a later analysis, so co-occurrence within that cohort was assessed over all 130 or so repertoires. Cytomegalovirus status was reported to be diagnosed by the classifier with high specificity and sensitivity in both the original and validation cohorts. In vitro tests confirmed that a few of the cytomegalovirus-associated TCR beta chains recognize cytomegalovirus antigens.

The CDR3 sequence holds 16 residues, the cysteine and phenylalanine included. The kept DNA is CDR3 alone, 48 bases in frame from the first base. According to the germline V gene (reference sequence), CDR1 reads PRHDT and CDR2 reads FYEKMQ. Here V drops 1 base and J drops 4 bases, and the junction holds 4 bases not matched to any gene. The protocol used for the library was the immunoSEQ multiplex PCR assay. The original methods were these. A statistical classification framework was built for diagnosing cytomegalovirus status from the catalog of TCR beta chain sequences. TCRdb carries this immuneACCESS record with in-frame sequences only. Its versions omit some clonotypes, under half of them owing to an unresolved V gene in the studies checked, with the rest unexplained. The DNA was the basis for D and trimming; V, J and clone size are from that table. Across this sample there are 110,000 or so clones, with roughly 88% seen only once. 3% to 3.5% of the sample rests with the top ten.

Separate from the approximately 700-subject first cohort, the validation cohort of about 130 subjects was the group to which the donors belonged. To note about this clone: Its specific antigen is unknown. No base-level quality is on record; no much larger clone is a single base apart.

This sequence uses TRBV13 and TRBJ2-3; the junction holds 11 bases that match TRBD2. Material for sequencing was PBMCs. This sequence was found in a woman under 30 in good health and CMV-seronegative. The CDR3 protein sequence reads: CASSLDSGGASDTQYF. Here is the DNA: TGTGCCAGCAGCTTAGATAGCGGGGGGGCCTCAGATACGCAGTATTTT. The full variable domain, with segments outside the CDR3 supplied by the reference TRBV13 and TRBJ2-3 proteins, appears as AAGVIQSPRHLIKEKRETATLKCYPIPRHDTVYWYQQGPGQDPQFLISFYEKMQSDKGSIPDRFSAQQFSDYHSELNMSSLELGDSALYFCASSLDSGGASDTQYFGPGTRLTVL.